This T cell receptor (beta chain) was identified during a study of regulatory T cells in long-lasting Graves disease. Across the whole study: The study enrolled newly diagnosed Graves' patients on antithyroid drugs under 3 months.

Time point: newly diagnosed GD, antithyroid drugs for less than 3 months. After RNA was extracted from PBMCs, the TCR library was made from it. Regarding this clonotype: No antigen is known for it.

Study results and caveats: Few sampled subjects may have lowered accuracy. Persistent patients shared more public clonotypes (under 3,000) than newly diagnosed patients (about 1,000). TCR diversity in persistent Graves' patients was below that of newly diagnosed ones.

Arm-PCR of CDR3 regions with iRepertoire HTBI primers generated TCR beta libraries. Each CDR3 protein gets one entry after TCRdb re-called the multiplex PCR reads with MiXCR. The data hold 520,000 or so distinct CDR3 sequences, with about 12% observed a single time. The same data also contributed to another study, on T cells in Graves' hyperthyroidism and ophthalmopathy.

The sequenced sample was peripheral blood mononuclear cells (PBMCs), obtained at new diagnosis, from a patient treated with antithyroid drugs. The sequence was collected from a woman aged 25-40 years with Graves disease.

For the CDR3, the DNA is TGTGCCTGGAAAATTGGGGGTAAGAATTCACCCCTCCACTTT. This codes for CAWKIGGKNSPLHF. This chain joins TRBV30 and TRBJ1-6; D is perhaps TRBD1 (5 bases). Between the trimmed V and J ends, which lost 4 bases and 7 bases, there was a span of 14 bases. Germline-derived CDR1 and CDR2 are GTSNPN and SVGIG (reference sequence). The CDR3 sequence is 14 residues long.